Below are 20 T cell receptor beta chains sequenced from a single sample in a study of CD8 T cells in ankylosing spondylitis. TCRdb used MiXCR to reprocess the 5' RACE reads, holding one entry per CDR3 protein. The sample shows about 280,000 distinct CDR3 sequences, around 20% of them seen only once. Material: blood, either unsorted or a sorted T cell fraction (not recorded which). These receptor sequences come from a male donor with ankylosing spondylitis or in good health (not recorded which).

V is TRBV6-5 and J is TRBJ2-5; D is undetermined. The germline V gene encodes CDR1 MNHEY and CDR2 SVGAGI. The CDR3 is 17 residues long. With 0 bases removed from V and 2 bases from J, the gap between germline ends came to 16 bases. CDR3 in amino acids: CASSYSIGRNQQETQYF. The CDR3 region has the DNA TGTGCCAGCAGTTACTCGATAGGACGAAATCAACAAGAGACCCAGTACTTC.

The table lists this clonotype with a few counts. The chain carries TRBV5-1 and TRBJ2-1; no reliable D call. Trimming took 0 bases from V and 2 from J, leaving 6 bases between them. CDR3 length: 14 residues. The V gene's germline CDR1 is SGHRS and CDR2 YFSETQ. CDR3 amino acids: CASSLEGTYNEQFF. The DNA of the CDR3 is TGCGCCAGCAGCTTGGAAGGGACCTACAATGAGCAGTTCTTC.

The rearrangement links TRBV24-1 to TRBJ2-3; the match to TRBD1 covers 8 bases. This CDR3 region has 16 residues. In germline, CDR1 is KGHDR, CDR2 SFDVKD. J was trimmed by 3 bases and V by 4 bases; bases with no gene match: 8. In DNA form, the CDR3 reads TGTGCCACCAGTGACCGAGGACAGGGATTGACAGATACGCAGTATTTT. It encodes CATSDRGQGLTDTQYF.

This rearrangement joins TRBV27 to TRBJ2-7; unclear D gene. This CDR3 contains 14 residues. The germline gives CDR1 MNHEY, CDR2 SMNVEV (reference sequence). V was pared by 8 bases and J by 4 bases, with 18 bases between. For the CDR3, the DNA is TGTGCCAGCGGTTGCGTGTTTCTCATTTACGAGCAGTACGTC. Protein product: CASGCVFLIYEQYV.

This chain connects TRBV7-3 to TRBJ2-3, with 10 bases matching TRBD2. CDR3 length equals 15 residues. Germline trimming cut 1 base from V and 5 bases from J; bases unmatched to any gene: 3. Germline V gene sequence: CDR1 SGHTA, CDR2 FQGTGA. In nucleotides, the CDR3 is TGTGCCAGCAGCTTAATAGCGGGGGGAGGAGATACGCAGTATTTT. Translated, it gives CASSLIAGGGDTQYF.

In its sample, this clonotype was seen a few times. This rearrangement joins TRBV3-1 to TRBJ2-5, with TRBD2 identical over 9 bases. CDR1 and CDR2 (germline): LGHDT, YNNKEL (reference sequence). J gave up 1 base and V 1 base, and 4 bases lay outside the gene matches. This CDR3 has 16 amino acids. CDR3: CASSQGLAGTQETQYF. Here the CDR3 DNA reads TGTGCCAGCAGCCAAGGCCTAGCGGGAACCCAAGAGACCCAGTACTTC.

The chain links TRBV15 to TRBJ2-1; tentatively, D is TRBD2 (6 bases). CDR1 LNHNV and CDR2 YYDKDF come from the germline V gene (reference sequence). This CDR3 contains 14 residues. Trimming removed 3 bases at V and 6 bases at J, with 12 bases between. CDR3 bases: TGTGCCACCAGCAGCACCGGGACTTTCAATGAGCAGTTCTTC. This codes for CATSSTGTFNEQFF.

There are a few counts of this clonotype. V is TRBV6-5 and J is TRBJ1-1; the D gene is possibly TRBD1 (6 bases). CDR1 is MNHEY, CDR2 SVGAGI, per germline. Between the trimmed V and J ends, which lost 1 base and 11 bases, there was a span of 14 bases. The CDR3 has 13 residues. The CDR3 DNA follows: TGTGCCAGCAGTTACTACGGCCCCACAGGGGCTTTCTTT. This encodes CASSYYGPTGAFF.

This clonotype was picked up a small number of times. The CDR3 region is CASSWAGDTGELFF. DNA for the CDR3: TGTGCCAGCAGTTGGGCAGGGGACACCGGGGAGCTGTTTTTT. V is TRBV6-5 and J is TRBJ2-2; tentative D call: TRBD1 (6 bases). With 4 bases removed from V and 3 bases from J, the gap between germline ends came to 9 bases. This CDR3 is 14 amino acids long. The V gene's germline CDR1 is MNHEY and CDR2 SVGAGI.

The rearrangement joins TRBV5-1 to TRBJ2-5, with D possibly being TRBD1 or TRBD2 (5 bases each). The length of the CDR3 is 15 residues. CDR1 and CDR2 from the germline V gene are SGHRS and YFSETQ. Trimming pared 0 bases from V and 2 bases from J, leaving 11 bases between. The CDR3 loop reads CASSLAGREQETQYF. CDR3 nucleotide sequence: TGCGCCAGCAGCTTGGCGGGACGGGAACAAGAGACCCAGTACTTC.

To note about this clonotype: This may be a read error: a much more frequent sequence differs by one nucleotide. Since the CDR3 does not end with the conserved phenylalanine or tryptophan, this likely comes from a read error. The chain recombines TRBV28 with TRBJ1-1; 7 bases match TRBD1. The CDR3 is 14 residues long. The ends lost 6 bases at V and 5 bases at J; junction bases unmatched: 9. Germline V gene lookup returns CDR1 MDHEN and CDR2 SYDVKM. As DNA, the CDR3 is TGTGCCAGCAGGATCGACAGGGTAGGGACTGAAGCTTTCCTT. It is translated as CASRIDRVGTEAFL.

CDR3 coding DNA: TGTGCCAGCACTCTGGCCTTTAAAAGTACAGATACGCAGTATTTT. Protein sequence: CASTLAFKSTDTQYF. The chain carries TRBV28 and TRBJ2-3; no clear D. The CDR3 is made up of 15 amino acids. V was shortened by 7 bases and J by 3 bases, with 17 bases between the two germline ends. The germline gives CDR1 MDHEN, CDR2 SYDVKM. Complete variable domain (other parts from reference TRBV28 and TRBJ2-3): DVKVTQSSRYLVKRTGEKVFLECVQDMDHENMFWYRQDPGLGLRLIYFSYDVKMKEKGDIPEGYSVSREKKERFSLILESASTNQTSMYLCASTLAFKSTDTQYFGPGTRLTVL.

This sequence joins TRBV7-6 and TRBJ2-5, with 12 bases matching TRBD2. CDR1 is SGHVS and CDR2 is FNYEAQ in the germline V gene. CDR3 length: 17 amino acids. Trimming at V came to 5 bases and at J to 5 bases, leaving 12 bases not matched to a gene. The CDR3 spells CASSQRLAGALRETQYF. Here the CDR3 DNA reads TGTGCCAGCAGCCAGCGACTAGCGGGAGCCCTTAGGGAGACCCAGTACTTC.

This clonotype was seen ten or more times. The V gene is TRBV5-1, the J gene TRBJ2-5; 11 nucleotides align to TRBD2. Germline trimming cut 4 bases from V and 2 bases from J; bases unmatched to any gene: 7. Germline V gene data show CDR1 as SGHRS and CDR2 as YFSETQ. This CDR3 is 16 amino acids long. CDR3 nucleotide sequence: TGCGCCAGCAGCAAAGGGACTAGCGGATCTCAAGAGACCCAGTACTTC. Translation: CASSKGTSGSQETQYF.

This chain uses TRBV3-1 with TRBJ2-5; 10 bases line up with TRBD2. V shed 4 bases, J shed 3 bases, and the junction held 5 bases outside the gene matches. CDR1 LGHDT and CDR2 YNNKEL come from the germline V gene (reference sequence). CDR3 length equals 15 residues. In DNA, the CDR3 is TGTGCCAGCAGCCCCCCAGCGGGAGGGAAAGAGACCCAGTACTTC. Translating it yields CASSPPAGGKETQYF.

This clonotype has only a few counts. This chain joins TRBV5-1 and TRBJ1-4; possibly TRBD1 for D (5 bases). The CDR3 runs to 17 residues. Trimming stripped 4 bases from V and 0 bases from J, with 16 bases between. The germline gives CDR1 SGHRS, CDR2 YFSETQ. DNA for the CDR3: TGCGCCAGCAGCCCACGGACACTTTCGGCAACTAATGAAAAACTGTTTTTT. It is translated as CASSPRTLSATNEKLFF.

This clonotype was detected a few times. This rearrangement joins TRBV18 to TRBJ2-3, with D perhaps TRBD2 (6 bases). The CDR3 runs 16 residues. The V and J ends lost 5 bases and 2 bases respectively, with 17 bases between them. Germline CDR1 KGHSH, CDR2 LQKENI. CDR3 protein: CASSSTTGTFTDTQYF. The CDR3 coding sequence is TGTGCCAGCTCATCTACCACTGGGACTTTCACAGATACGCAGTATTTT. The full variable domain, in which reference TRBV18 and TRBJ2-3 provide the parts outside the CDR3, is NAGVMQNPRHLVRRRGQEARLRCSPMKGHSHVYWYRQLPEEGLKFMVYLQKENIIDESGMPKERFSAEFPKEGPSILRIQQVVRGDSAAYFCASSSTTGTFTDTQYFGPGTRLTVL.

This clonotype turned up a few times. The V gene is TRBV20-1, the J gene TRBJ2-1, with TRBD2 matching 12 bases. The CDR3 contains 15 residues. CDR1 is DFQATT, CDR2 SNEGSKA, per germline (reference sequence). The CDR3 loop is CSASLAGGQYNEQFF. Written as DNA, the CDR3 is TGCAGCGCAAGCCTAGCGGGGGGGCAGTACAATGAGCAGTTCTTC.

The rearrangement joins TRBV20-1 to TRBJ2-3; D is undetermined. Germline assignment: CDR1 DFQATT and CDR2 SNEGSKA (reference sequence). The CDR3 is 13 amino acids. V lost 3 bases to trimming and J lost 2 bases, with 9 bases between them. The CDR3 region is CSASVQLTDTQYF. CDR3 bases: TGCAGTGCTAGTGTTCAGCTCACAGATACGCAGTATTTT.

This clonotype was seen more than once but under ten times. Written as DNA, the CDR3 is TGTGCCAGCAGCGTAGGCCTCCTTCTGAATATGAACACTGAAGCTTTCTTT. Translating it yields CASSVGLLLNMNTEAFF. This chain connects TRBV9 to TRBJ1-1; D remains unclear. Germline V gene lookup returns CDR1 SGDLS and CDR2 YYNGEE. V was pared by 0 bases and J by 0 bases, with 15 bases between. This CDR3 comprises 17 residues.